Presented here are 21 T cell receptor beta chains from one specimen sequenced in a study of blood T cell repertoires in COVID-19. Repertoires were generated with immunoSEQ multiplex PCR, while TCRdb's copy carries only in-frame clones and drops some. The data show approximately 250,000 clones, 75% to 85% seen once. Material: peripheral blood. The receptors here all came from a woman aged 45 to 65 with acute or convalescent COVID-19.

The table lists this clone with a few counts. This chain joins TRBV3-1 (or the pseudogene TRBV3-2) and TRBJ2-5, with 8 bases that match TRBD1. The V and J ends lost 0 bases and 2 bases, in that order; junction bases with no gene match: 11. The CDR3 runs to 18 residues. Germline V gene lookup returns CDR1 LGHDT and CDR2 YNNKEL (reference sequence). The CDR3 is CASSQDLGAGGGQETQYF. Written as DNA, the CDR3 is TGTGCCAGCAGCCAAGATCTTGGGGCAGGGGGCGGGCAAGAGACCCAGTACTTC.

In its sample, this clone was seen a few times. The CDR3 is CAISGQASHRSGNTIYF. The CDR3, as DNA: TGTGCCATCAGTGGACAGGCATCCCATCGCTCTGGAAACACCATATATTTT. The chain couples TRBV10-3 to TRBJ1-3; D may be TRBD1 (6 bases). The ends were cut back, 4 bases at V and 0 bases at J, with 16 bases in the middle. Germline values: CDR1 ENHRY, CDR2 SYGVKD. This CDR3 spans 17 amino acids.

The CDR3 protein is CASSDGAGQASYEQYF. The CDR3 nucleotides are TGTGCCAGCAGTGATGGGGCCGGCCAGGCTTCCTACGAGCAGTACTTC. The chain joins TRBV6-1 to TRBJ2-7; D may be TRBD1 (5 bases). The length of the CDR3 is 16 residues. The ends were cut back, 3 bases at V and 1 base at J, with 16 bases in the middle. CDR1 and CDR2 from the germline V gene are MNHNS and SASEGT.

The chain joins TRBV5-1 to TRBJ2-3; no clear D. The CDR3 extends over 15 amino acids. Germline V gene data show CDR1 as SGHRS and CDR2 as YFSETQ. Trimming took off 0 bases at V and 1 base at J, with 9 bases between the two ends. CDR3 DNA: TGCGCCAGCAGCTTGGGTAGGAGAGGCACAGATACGCAGTATTTT. This gives the protein CASSLGRRGTDTQYF.

V gene TRBV2 combines with J gene TRBJ2-5; 8 nucleotides line up with TRBD1. There are 15 residues in the CDR3. Germline CDR1 is SNHLY and CDR2 is FYNNEI. V was pared by 4 bases and J by 2 bases, with 6 bases of the junction left unmatched. CDR3 nucleotides: TGTGCCAGCAGTGGGGGGACAGGCTCTCAAGAGACCCAGTACTTC. Its protein product is CASSGGTGSQETQYF.

The V and J genes are TRBV27 and TRBJ1-2, with D perhaps matching TRBD1 (5 bases). This CDR3 is built from 12 residues. The V gene's germline CDR1 is MNHEY and CDR2 SMNVEV (reference sequence). Trimming left V 2 bases short and J 8 bases short, with 9 bases between. The CDR3 spells CASSLGGDGYTF. The CDR3 DNA reads TGTGCCAGCAGTTTAGGAGGGGACGGCTACACCTTC.

This chain joins TRBV28 and TRBJ2-1; 13 nucleotides agree with TRBD2. CDR3 length equals 16 residues. CDR1 and CDR2 from the germline V gene are MDHEN and SYDVKM. V trimming: 6 bases; J trimming: 0 bases; junction bases outside the gene matches: 2. The chain's CDR3 is CASRGLAGDSYNEQFF. CDR3 coding DNA: TGTGCCAGCAGAGGACTAGCGGGGGACTCCTACAATGAGCAGTTCTTC.

The chain is built from TRBV6-6 and TRBJ1-1; 9 bases fit TRBD1. Germline V CDR1 and CDR2: MNHNY, SVGAGI (reference sequence). The CDR3 contains 14 residues. J gave up 1 base and V 4 bases, and 1 base lay outside the gene matches. The CDR3 spells CASSWDRENTEAFF. The CDR3 nucleotides read TGTGCCAGCAGTTGGGACAGGGAGAACACTGAAGCTTTCTTT.

This clone was observed once. This chain links TRBV4-2 with TRBJ2-3; 7 bases line up with TRBD2. The J segment lost 3 bases and the V segment lost 7 bases, leaving 10 bases of the junction unmatched. The germline V gene has CDR1 LGHNA and CDR2 YNFKEQ. This CDR3 is 15 amino acids long. The CDR3, as DNA: TGTGCCAGCACCCGAGAGCGGGAAAGGACAGATACGCAGTATTTT. It yields the protein CASTRERERTDTQYF.

The rearrangement joins TRBV19 to TRBJ1-2; TRBD1 matches at 9 bases. Germline V gene sequence: CDR1 LNHDA, CDR2 SQIVND (reference sequence). V lost 7 bases, J lost 4 bases, and 4 bases stayed unmatched. There are 13 residues in the CDR3. CDR3 coding DNA: TGTGCCAGTAATACAGGGGGCGCCTATGGCTACACCTTC. Translating gives CASNTGGAYGYTF.

This rearrangement joins TRBV28 to TRBJ1-5; TRBD1 is a possible D gene (6 bases). Germline V gives CDR1 MDHEN, CDR2 SYDVKM. The V gene lost 3 bases and the J gene lost 3 bases, with 12 bases spanning the gap. CDR3 length: 15 residues. This chain's CDR3 is CASSLRGGDNQPQHF. As DNA, the CDR3 is TGTGCCAGCAGTTTGCGGGGGGGCGACAATCAGCCCCAGCATTTT.

This chain connects TRBV11-2 to TRBJ2-7; D gene ambiguous. Deletions cut 3 bases from V and 1 base from J, with 19 bases between. Germline V CDR1 and CDR2: SGHAT, FQNNGV. CDR3 length: 17 amino acids. The CDR3 spells CASSFTQSPARSYEQYF. The CDR3 DNA reads as TGTGCCAGCAGCTTTACCCAGAGCCCTGCTAGGTCCTACGAGCAGTACTTC. Drawing the rest from reference TRBV11-2 and TRBJ2-7, the complete variable domain is EAGVAQSPRYKIIEKRQSVAFWCNPISGHATLYWYQQILGQGPKLLIQFQNNGVVDDSQLPKDRFSAERLKGVDSTLKIQPAKLEDSAVYLCASSFTQSPARSYEQYFGPGTRLTVT.

This clone was observed many times. The chain has TRBV27 and TRBJ1-2; perhaps TRBD1 as D (5 bases). V lost 1 base and J lost 6, with 12 bases in between. CDR3 length equals 14 residues. Germline V gene sequence: CDR1 MNHEY, CDR2 SMNVEV (reference sequence). The CDR3 here is CASSLFGGIDGYTF. The CDR3 DNA reads TGTGCCAGCAGTTTATTTGGGGGGATCGATGGCTACACCTTC.

V usage is TRBV11-2 and J usage is TRBJ1-1; TRBD1 is a possible D gene (5 bases). The germline gives CDR1 SGHAT, CDR2 FQNNGV. The CDR3 has 15 residues. Trimming pared 6 bases from V and 0 bases from J, leaving 14 bases between. The CDR3 sequence: CASSLGQGLNTEAFF. CDR3 DNA sequence: TGTGCCAGCAGTTTGGGTCAGGGCTTGAACACTGAAGCTTTCTTT. The full variable domain, rest sourced from reference TRBV11-2 and TRBJ1-1, is EAGVAQSPRYKIIEKRQSVAFWCNPISGHATLYWYQQILGQGPKLLIQFQNNGVVDDSQLPKDRFSAERLKGVDSTLKIQPAKLEDSAVYLCASSLGQGLNTEAFFGQGTRLTVV.

The rearrangement uses TRBV4-2 and TRBJ1-1, with 7 bases aligning to TRBD1. The CDR3 loop spans 12 amino acids. J was trimmed by 11 bases and V by 1 base; bases with no gene match: 4. The germline CDR1 and CDR2 sequences are LGHNA and YNFKEQ. Written as DNA, the CDR3 is TGTGCCAGCAGCCAAGGACAGGGCGGCGCTTTCTTT. It is translated as CASSQGQGGAFF.

The V gene is TRBV30, the J gene TRBJ2-7; D is unresolved. V was clipped by 3 bases and J by 4 bases, with 13 bases between them. The CDR3 loop spans 13 amino acids. Germline CDR1 GTSNPN, CDR2 SVGIG (reference sequence). The CDR3 nucleotides read TGTGCCTGGAGGCAAGATACCGGGTACGAGCAGTACTTC. It yields the protein CAWRQDTGYEQYF.

V usage is TRBV7-9 and J usage is TRBJ1-3; 9 bases agree with TRBD1. The germline V gene encodes CDR1 SEHNR and CDR2 FQNEAQ (reference sequence). Germline trimming cut 4 bases from V and 4 bases from J; bases unmatched to any gene: 8. The length of the CDR3 is 16 residues. The chain's CDR3 is CASSSTGTGPGNTIYF. The CDR3 DNA reads TGTGCCAGCAGCTCGACCGGGACAGGGCCAGGAAACACCATATATTTT. The variable domain in full, with the rest retrieved from reference TRBV7-9 and TRBJ1-3, is DTGVSQNPRHKITKRGQNVTFRCDPISEHNRLYWYRQTLGQGPEFLTYFQNEAQLEKSRLLSDRFSAERPKGSFSTLEIQRTEQGDSAMYLCASSSTGTGPGNTIYFGEGSWLTVV.

J is TRBJ1-5 and V is TRBV19, with TRBD1 identical over 9 bases. The CDR3 spans 14 residues. Unmatched junction bases numbered 5, after V lost 5 bases and J lost 6 bases. Germline values: CDR1 LNHDA, CDR2 SQIVND (reference sequence). The CDR3 region has the DNA TGTGCCAGTAGTTGGACAGGGGAAAGTCAGCCCCAGCATTTT. This encodes CASSWTGESQPQHF.

The chain couples TRBV5-5 to TRBJ1-6; D gene unclear. Trimming took 1 base from V and 5 from J, leaving 7 bases between them. From germline, CDR1 is SGHKS and CDR2 YYEKEE (reference sequence). The CDR3 covers 14 residues. The DNA for the CDR3 is TGTGCCAGCAGCTTGCGGGTTAATAATTCACCCCTCCACTTT. Translation: CASSLRVNNSPLHF.

The chain is built from TRBV18 and TRBJ1-5, with D possibly TRBD1 on 5 matching bases. This CDR3 comprises 13 residues. V was pared by 4 bases and J by 7 bases, with 11 bases between. The germline gives CDR1 KGHSH, CDR2 LQKENI. CDR3 residues: CASSQGIGQPQHF. The CDR3 DNA is TGTGCCAGCTCACAGGGGATAGGACAGCCCCAGCATTTT.

At least ten counts were recorded for this clone. The CDR3 bases are TGTGCCAGCAGTCAGACATCAAGCACTGAAGCTTTCTTT. The encoded protein is CASSQTSSTEAFF. The rearrangement links TRBV2 to TRBJ1-1; unclear D gene. This CDR3 spans 13 amino acids. V lost 5 bases, J lost 4 bases, and 11 bases lay in between. Germline loops: CDR1 SNHLY, CDR2 FYNNEI.